Following are 6 T cell receptor beta chains from one sample sequenced in a study of identical twins. TCRdb re-called the 5' RACE reads through MiXCR, storing one row per CDR3 protein. The sample includes some 210,000 distinct CDR3 sequences, roughly 15% of them seen just once. The same specimen was also included in a second study, on T cells expressing NK-cell markers.

Specimen: CD8+ T cells sorted from blood. The source of these receptors is a woman aged 18-35 years in good health.

This clonotype occurred a few times. The rearrangement joins TRBV2 to TRBJ1-2; D may be TRBD1 (5 bases). The V end was cut by 2 bases, the J end by 8 bases, with 15 bases between. CDR1 is SNHLY and CDR2 is FYNNEI in the germline V gene. This CDR3 is 14 amino acids long. The CDR3 sequence: CASSESIKRDGYTF. The CDR3 DNA follows: TGTGCCAGCAGTGAATCCATTAAAAGGGACGGCTACACCTTC.

This chain connects TRBV7-9 to TRBJ2-1, with D perhaps given as TRBD1 or TRBD2 (5 bases each). Germline values: CDR1 SEHNR, CDR2 FQNEAQ (reference sequence). V was shortened by 4 bases and J by 7 bases, with 17 bases between the two germline ends. This CDR3 region has 15 residues. CDR3 bases: TGTGCCAGCAGCTACGGATTTAGCTGGGGGAATGAGCAGTTCTTC. Its protein is CASSYGFSWGNEQFF.

The rearrangement links TRBV19 to TRBJ2-2; no reliable D call. V was pared by 1 base and J by 6 bases, with 9 bases between. Germline loops: CDR1 LNHDA, CDR2 SQIVND (reference sequence). The CDR3 totals 14 residues. The CDR3 loop is CASSIAGRSGELFF. CDR3 in DNA: TGTGCCAGTAGTATAGCAGGAAGGTCCGGGGAGCTGTTTTTT.

The V and J genes are TRBV9 and TRBJ2-5; D may be TRBD2 (7 bases). Trimming took 3 bases from V and 4 from J, leaving 16 bases between them. The CDR3 covers 15 residues. Germline V CDR1 and CDR2: SGDLS, YYNGEE. CDR3 amino acids: CASSEGGEVGETQYF. CDR3 bases: TGTGCCAGCAGCGAAGGGGGGGAGGTCGGAGAGACCCAGTACTTC. The variable domain in full, completed from reference TRBV9 and TRBJ2-5, reads DSGVTQTPKHLITATGQRVTLRCSPRSGDLSVYWYQQSLDQGLQFLIQYYNGEERAKGNILERFSAQQFPDLHSELNLSSLELGDSALYFCASSEGGEVGETQYFGPGTRLLVL.

V usage is TRBV20-1 and J usage is TRBJ2-5; 9 bases map to TRBD2. This CDR3 has 15 amino acids. Trimming took 3 bases from V and 4 from J; bases not matched to a gene: 9. Per the germline V gene, CDR1 is DFQATT and CDR2 is SNEGSKA (reference sequence). The chain's CDR3 is CSASEASGIRETQYF. CDR3 bases: TGCAGTGCTAGTGAGGCTAGCGGGATCCGAGAGACCCAGTACTTC.

The chain links TRBV30 to TRBJ1-6; a weak D match, TRBD1 (6 bases). The CDR3 extends over 13 amino acids. Trimming took 4 bases from V and 6 from J, leaving 10 bases between them. CDR1 is GTSNPN, CDR2 SVGIG, per germline (reference sequence). This CDR3 reads CAWMDSSNSPLHF. Here the CDR3 DNA reads TGTGCCTGGATGGACAGCAGTAATTCACCCCTCCACTTT.